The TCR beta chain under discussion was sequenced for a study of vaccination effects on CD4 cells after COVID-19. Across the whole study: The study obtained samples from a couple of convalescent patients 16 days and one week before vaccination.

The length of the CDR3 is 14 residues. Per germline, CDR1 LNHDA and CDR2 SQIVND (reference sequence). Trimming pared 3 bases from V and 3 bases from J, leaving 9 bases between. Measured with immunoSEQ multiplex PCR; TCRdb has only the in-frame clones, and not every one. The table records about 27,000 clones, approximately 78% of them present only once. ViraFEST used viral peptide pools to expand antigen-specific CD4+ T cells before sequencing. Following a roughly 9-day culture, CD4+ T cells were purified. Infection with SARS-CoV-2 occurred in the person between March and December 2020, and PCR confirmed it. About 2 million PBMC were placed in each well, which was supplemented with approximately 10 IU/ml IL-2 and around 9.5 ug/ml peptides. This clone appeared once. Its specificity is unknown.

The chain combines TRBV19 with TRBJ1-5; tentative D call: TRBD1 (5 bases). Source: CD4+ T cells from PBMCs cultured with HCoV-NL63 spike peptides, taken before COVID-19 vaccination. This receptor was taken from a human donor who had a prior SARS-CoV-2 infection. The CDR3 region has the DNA TGTGCCAGTAGTATTCCCAGGGACAATCAGCCCCAGCATTTT. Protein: CASSIPRDNQPQHF.